Listed below are T cell receptor beta chains from one sample, sequenced in a study of shared clonotypes between healthy human individuals. Sequenced by immunoSEQ multiplex PCR; TCRdb stores in-frame clones only, minus some. This sample has under 600,000 clones; around 77% occur once, and the top ten carry 12%. The sample taken for sequencing was PBMCs. These receptors all stem from a middle-aged woman in good health. Some clones in this sample may be carry-over from other donors' samples. CDR3s include the opening cysteine and the closing phenylalanine or tryptophan. Each record gives: CDR3 length, V gene, CDR3 protein.

length: 14; V: TRBV6-5; CDR3: CASKRGTLNTEAFF
length: 17; V: TRBV18; CDR3: CASSLNRHSTNTGELFF
length: 14; V: TRBV2; CDR3: CASTTSSSYNEQFF
length: 13; V: TRBV11-3; CDR3: CASSSLRGNEQFF
length: 10; V: TRBV29-1; CDR3: CSVGENGYTF
length: 14; V: TRBV6-1; CDR3: CASSDERLTYEQYF
length: 13; V: TRBV6-4; CDR3: CASRATSNTEAFF
length: 13; V: TRBV6-1; CDR3: CASILAGGGEQFF
length: 16; V: TRBV30; CDR3: CAWSVPLTGGTDTQYF
length: 15; V: TRBV5-1; CDR3: CASSPFAGEAGELFF
length: 16; V: TRBV5-4; CDR3: CASSLYSGSGTDTQYF
length: 13; V: TRBV2; CDR3: CASSEAPRHEQFF
length: 14; V: TRBV10-1; CDR3: CASTQGTFSEKLFF
length: 18; V: TRBV28; CDR3: CASSPLGGVGLFGEKLFF
length: 14; V: TRBV7-2; CDR3: CASTHQGLYNEQFF
length: 15; V: TRBV19; CDR3: CASPTNTGGEDEQYF
length: 18; V: TRBV7-9; CDR3: CASSSDFGTGATTYGYTF
length: 14; V: TRBV7-2; CDR3: CASSQDTSRNIQYF
length: 13; V: TRBV5-1; CDR3: CASSDRANYGYTF
length: 14; V: TRBV5-1; CDR3: CASSLGGRTDTQYF
length: 15; V: TRBV4-3; CDR3: CASSQGTGGRQPQHF
length: 16; V: TRBV2; CDR3: CASTLHRGVRTGELFF
length: 15; V: TRBV28; CDR3: CASSYRGRGTDTQYF
length: 15; V: TRBV4-1; CDR3: CASSQEPTGAYEQYF
length: 13; V: TRBV28; CDR3: CASSPRLAHEQFF
length: 14; V: TRBV6-4; CDR3: CASSDSEGGDEQFF
length: 14; V: TRBV11-2; CDR3: CASSLGTGLYEQYF
length: 15; V: TRBV15; CDR3: CATSRDFQGGEKLFF
length: 16; V: TRBV7-6; CDR3: CASSSGLAGRSNEQFF
length: 17; V: TRBV5-4; CDR3: CASSPRGGLAHTYEQYF
length: 15; V: TRBV27; CDR3: CASSSGTSGSGEQFF
length: 14; V: TRBV28; CDR3: CASNLKPLGYEQYF
length: 17; V: TRBV27; CDR3: CASSLIRLAGLYNEQFF
length: 15; V: TRBV7-3; CDR3: CASRQDRGPQYGYTF
length: 14; V: TRBV7-8; CDR3: CASSSTGSSYEQYF
length: 15; V: TRBV5-1; CDR3: CASSLDGGSNTEAFF
length: 13; V: TRBV11-2; CDR3: CASSLVYGGEQYF
length: 14; V: TRBV7-2; CDR3: CASSQTVYGNTIYF
length: 14; V: TRBV30; CDR3: CAWRPGIDGYGYTF
length: 15; V: TRBV5-1; CDR3: CASSFTAATNEKLFF
length: 19; V: TRBV15; CDR3: CATSPRQKLSTSGANVLTF
length: 12; V: TRBV29-1; CDR3: CSVGQPNTEAFF
length: 13; V: TRBV18; CDR3: CASSISLRTEAFF
length: 16; V: TRBV2; CDR3: CASILTGLGSNYGYTF
length: 15; V: TRBV28; CDR3: CASSPQGHGNTEAFF
length: 15; V: TRBV11-2; CDR3: CASSQGVRPGAEAFF
length: 15; V: TRBV25-1; CDR3: CASSVHGGQNTEAFF
length: 14; V: TRBV19; CDR3: CASSLWTGTDTQYF
length: 14; V: TRBV5-1; CDR3: CASSLGQGVSEQFF
length: 14; V: TRBV7-2; CDR3: CASSSPGVWTEAFF